The clone carrying this TCR beta chain was counted only a few times. The antigen is not known. Per the germline V gene, CDR1 is MNHEY and CDR2 is SMNVEV (reference sequence). V was cut by 6 bases and J by 5 bases, with 7 bases left in between. The CDR3 sequence is 11 residues long. These data are taken from a study of T cell repertoires in cytomegalovirus infection. Study summary: Recently identified HLA-C-restricted CMV epitopes were used, and well-studied HLA-B-restricted CMV epitopes were used as well. Public TCR beta signatures indicated both CMV infection and matching HLA type. Study findings and constraints: Within the response measured ex vivo, HLA-C-restricted CMV-specific TCR beta clonotypes were dominant.

Each CDR3 protein is one row after TCRdb ran MiXCR on the reads. The sample comprises about 150,000 distinct CDR3 sequences, more than 25% of which are singletons, and roughly 47% rests with the top ten. The chain employs TRBV27 and TRBJ1-2, with D uncertain. Sequences were derived from CD8+ T cells from cultured PBMCs, sampled from culture after CMV antigen stimulation. This receptor was obtained from a human donor in good health (CMV status not recorded). Some clones in this sample may be carry-over from other donors' samples. CDR3 sequence reads: CASSNGYGYTF. In DNA, the CDR3 is TGTGCCAGCAGCAATGGTTATGGCTACACCTTC.